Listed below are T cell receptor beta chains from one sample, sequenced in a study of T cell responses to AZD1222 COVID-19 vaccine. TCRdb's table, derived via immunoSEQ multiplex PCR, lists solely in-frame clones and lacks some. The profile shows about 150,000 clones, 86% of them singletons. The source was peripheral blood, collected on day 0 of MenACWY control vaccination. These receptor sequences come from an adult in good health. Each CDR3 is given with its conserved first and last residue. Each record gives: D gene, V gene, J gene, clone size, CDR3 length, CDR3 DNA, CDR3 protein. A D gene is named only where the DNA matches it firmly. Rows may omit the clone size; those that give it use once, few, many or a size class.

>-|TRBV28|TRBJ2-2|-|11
TGTGCCAGCAGTCGAGCCGGGGAGCTGTTTTTT
CASSRAGELFF
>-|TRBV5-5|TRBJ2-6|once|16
TGTGCCAGCAGCTTGAGAGGGGTAGCTGGGGCCAACGTCCTGACTTTC
CASSLRGVAGANVLTF
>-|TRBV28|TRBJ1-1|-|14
TGTGCCAGCAGTTTGCCCAGCATGAACACTGAAGCTTTCTTT
CASSLPSMNTEAFF
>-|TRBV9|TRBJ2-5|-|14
TGTGCCAGCAGCGTTTTAGGGTTTGGGGAGACCCAGTACTTC
CASSVLGFGETQYF
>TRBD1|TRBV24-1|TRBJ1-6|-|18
TGTGCCACCAGTGATCAGTCTACAGGGGGCTCTTATAATTCACCCCTCCACTTT
CATSDQSTGGSYNSPLHF
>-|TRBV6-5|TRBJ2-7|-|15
TGTGCCAGCAGTTACTCGTACACCCCCTCCTACGAGCAGTACTTC
CASSYSYTPSYEQYF
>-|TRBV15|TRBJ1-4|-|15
TGTGCCACCAGCAGAGACAGAGGGCTATACGAAAAACTGTTTTTT
CATSRDRGLYEKLFF
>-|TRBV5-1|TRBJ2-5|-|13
TGCGCCAGCAGCTCGGATTTTCGGGAGACCCAGTACTTC
CASSSDFRETQYF
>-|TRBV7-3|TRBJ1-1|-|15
TGTGCCAGCAGCCCTGGCTTTTGGAGGGTAGGCGAAGCTTTCTTT
CASSPGFWRVGEAFF
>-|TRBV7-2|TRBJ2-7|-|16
TGTGCCAGCGGCCAGCACGGCCAGGGGTTTTCTGGTGAGCAGTACTTC
CASGQHGQGFSGEQYF
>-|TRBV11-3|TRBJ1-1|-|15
TGTGCCAGCAGCGCAGCCGGGGGATTAAGCACTGAAGCTTTCTTT
CASSAAGGLSTEAFF
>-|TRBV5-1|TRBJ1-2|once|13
TGCGCCAGCAGCCCCGAGGGCGGGTATGGCTACACCTTC
CASSPEGGYGYTF
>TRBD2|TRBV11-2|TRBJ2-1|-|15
TGTGCCAGCAGCCCTGGACTAGCGGGGAGCAATGAGCAGTTCTTC
CASSPGLAGSNEQFF
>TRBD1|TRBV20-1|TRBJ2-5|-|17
TGCAGTGCTAGTATTCCCTTTGGACAGGGGGCTGGAGAGACCCAGTACTTC
CSASIPFGQGAGETQYF
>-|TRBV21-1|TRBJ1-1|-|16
TGTGCCAGCAGCAAAGTCAGGACAGGGGTAGGGACTGAAGCTTTCTTT
CASSKVRTGVGTEAFF
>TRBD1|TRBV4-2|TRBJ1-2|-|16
TGTGCCAGCAGCCAAGTAGGACAGGGGGCGAACTATGGCTACACCTTC
CASSQVGQGANYGYTF